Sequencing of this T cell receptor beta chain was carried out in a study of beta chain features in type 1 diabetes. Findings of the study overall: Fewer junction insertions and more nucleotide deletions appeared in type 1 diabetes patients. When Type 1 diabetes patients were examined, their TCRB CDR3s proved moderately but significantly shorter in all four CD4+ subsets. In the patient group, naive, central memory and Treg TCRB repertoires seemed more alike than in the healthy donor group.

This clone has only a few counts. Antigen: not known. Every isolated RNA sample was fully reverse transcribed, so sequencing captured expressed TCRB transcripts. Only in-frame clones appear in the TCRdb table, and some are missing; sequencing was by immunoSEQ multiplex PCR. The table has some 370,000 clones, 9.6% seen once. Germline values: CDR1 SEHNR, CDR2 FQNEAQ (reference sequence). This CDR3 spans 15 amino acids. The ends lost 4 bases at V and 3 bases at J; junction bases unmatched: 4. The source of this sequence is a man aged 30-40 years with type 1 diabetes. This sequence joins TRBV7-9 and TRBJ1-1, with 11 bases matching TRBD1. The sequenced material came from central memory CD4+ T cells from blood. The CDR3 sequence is CASSSRTGGDTEAFF. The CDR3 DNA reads TGTGCCAGCAGCTCCCGGACAGGGGGCGACACTGAAGCTTTCTTT. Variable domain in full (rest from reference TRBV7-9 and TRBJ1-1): DTGVSQNPRHKITKRGQNVTFRCDPISEHNRLYWYRQTLGQGPEFLTYFQNEAQLEKSRLLSDRFSAERPKGSFSTLEIQRTEQGDSAMYLCASSSRTGGDTEAFFGQGTRLTVV.